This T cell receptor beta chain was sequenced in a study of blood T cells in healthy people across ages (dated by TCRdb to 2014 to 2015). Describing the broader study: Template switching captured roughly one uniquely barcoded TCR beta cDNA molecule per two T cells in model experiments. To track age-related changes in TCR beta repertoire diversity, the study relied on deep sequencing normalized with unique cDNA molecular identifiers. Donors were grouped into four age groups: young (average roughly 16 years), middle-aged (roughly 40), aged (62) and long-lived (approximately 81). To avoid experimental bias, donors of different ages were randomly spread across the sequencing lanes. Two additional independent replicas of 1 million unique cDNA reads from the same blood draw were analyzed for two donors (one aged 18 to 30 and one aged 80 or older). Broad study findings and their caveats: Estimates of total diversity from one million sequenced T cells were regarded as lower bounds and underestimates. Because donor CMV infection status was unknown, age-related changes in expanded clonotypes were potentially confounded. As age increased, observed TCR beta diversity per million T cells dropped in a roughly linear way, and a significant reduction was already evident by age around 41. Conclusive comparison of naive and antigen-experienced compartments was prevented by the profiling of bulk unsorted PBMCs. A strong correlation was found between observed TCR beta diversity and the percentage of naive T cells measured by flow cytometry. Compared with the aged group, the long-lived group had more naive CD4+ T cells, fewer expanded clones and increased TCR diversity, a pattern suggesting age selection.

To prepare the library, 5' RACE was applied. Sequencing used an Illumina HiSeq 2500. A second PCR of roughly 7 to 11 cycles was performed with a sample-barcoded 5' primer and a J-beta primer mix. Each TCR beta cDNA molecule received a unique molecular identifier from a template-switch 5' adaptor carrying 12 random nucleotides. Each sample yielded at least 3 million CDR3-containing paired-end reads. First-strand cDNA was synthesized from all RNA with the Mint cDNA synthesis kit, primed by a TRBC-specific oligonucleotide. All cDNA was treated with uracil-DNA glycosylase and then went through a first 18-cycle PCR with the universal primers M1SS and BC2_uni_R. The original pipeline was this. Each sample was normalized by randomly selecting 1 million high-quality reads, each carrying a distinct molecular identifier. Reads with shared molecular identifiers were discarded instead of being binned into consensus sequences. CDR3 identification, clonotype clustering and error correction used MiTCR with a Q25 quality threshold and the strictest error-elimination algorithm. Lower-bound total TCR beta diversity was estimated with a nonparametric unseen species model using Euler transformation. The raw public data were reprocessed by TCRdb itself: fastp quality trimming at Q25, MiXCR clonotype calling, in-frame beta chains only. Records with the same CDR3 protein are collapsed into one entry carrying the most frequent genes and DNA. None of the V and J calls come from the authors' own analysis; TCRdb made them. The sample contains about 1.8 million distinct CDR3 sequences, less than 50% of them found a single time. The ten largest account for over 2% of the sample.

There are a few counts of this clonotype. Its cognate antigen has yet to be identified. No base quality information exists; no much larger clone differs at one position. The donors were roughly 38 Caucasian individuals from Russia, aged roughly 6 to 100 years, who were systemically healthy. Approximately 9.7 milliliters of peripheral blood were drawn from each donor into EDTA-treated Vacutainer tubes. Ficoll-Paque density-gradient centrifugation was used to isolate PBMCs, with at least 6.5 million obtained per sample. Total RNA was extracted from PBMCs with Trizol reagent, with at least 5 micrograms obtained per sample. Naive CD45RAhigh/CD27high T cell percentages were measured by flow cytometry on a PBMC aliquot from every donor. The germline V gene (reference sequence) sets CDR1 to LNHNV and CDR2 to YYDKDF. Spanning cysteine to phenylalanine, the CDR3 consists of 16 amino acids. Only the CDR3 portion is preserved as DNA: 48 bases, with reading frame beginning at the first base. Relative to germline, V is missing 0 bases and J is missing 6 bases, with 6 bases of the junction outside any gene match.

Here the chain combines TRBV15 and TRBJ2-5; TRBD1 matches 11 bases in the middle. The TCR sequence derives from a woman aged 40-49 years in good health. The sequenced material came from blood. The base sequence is TGTGCCACCAGCAGAGATACTGGACAGGGGGCGAAGACCCAGTACTTC. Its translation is CATSRDTGQGAKTQYF.